This T cell receptor (beta chain) emerged from a study of blood T cell repertoires in COVID-19. Overall study: Specimens from acute and convalescent COVID-19 originated in the United States, Italy and Spain. Sources were T cells, B-cell-depleted T cells, or PBMCs; the material itself was cDNA or gDNA.

Original data processing: The assay estimated nucleated cells by amplifying reference gene primers. Measured with immunoSEQ multiplex PCR; TCRdb has only the in-frame clones, and not every one. D and trimming come from the DNA, and the V and J calls and clone size come from that table. The repertoire includes under 100,000 clones, 75% to 90% of them detected once, and about 15% sits in the top ten. The clonotype comes from a male donor with acute or convalescent COVID-19. Specimen: peripheral blood.

CDR3 loop: CASSDRGGGSTDTQYF. For the CDR3, the DNA is TGTGCCAGCAGCGACAGGGGGGGCGGTAGCACAGATACGCAGTATTTT. The chain uses TRBV27 and TRBJ2-3, with 9 bases aligning to TRBD1. V was pared by 6 bases and J by 0 bases, with 7 bases of the junction left unmatched. This CDR3 spans 16 amino acids. Germline V gene sequence: CDR1 MNHEY, CDR2 SMNVEV (reference sequence).